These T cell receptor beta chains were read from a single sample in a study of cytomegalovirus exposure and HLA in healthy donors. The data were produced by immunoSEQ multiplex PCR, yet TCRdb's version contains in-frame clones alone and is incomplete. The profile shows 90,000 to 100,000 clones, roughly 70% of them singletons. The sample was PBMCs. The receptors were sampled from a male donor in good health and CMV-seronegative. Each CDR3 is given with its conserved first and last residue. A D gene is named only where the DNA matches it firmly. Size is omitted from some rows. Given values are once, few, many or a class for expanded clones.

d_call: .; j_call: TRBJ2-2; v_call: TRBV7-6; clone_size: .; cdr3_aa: CASSFDGESVTGELFF; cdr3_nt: TGTGCCAGCAGCTTCGATGGGGAGTCCGTCACCGGGGAGCTGTTTTTT
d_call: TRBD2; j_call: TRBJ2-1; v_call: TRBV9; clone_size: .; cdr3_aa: CACGRAFGEQFF; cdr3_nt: TGTGCCTGCGGGAGGGCCTTTGGTGAGCAGTTCTTC
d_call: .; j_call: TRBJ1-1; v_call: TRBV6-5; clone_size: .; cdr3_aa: CASSYELTDTEAFF; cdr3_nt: TGTGCCAGCAGTTACGAGCTCACGGACACTGAAGCTTTCTTT
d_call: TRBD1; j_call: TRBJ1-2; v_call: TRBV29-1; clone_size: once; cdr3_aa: CSASFRGRVYGYTF; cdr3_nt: TGCAGCGCCTCTTTCAGGGGGCGCGTCTATGGCTACACCTTC
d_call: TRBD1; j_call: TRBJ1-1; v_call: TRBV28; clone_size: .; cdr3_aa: CASSAYRDRGNFGAFF; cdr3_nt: TGTGCCAGCAGTGCTTACAGGGACAGGGGGAATTTTGGAGCTTTCTTT
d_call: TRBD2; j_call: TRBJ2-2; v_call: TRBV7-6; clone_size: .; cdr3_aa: CASRLGGGRANSGELFF; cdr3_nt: TGTGCCAGCAGATTAGGTGGCGGGAGGGCCAACTCCGGGGAGCTGTTTTTT
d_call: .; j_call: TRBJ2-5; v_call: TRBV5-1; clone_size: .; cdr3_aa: CASSFQGLTGETQYF; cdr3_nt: TGCGCCAGCAGCTTCCAGGGTCTAACCGGGGAGACCCAGTACTTC
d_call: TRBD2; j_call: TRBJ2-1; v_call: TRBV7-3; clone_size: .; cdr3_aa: CASSPGTSGPTLNNEQFF; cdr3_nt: TGTGCCAGCAGCCCAGGGACTAGCGGACCCACATTAAACAATGAGCAGTTCTTC
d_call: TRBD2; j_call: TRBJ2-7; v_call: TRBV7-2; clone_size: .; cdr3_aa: CASSLGVSSGSVDEQYF; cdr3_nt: TGTGCCAGCAGCTTAGGGGTGTCTAGCGGGAGCGTCGACGAGCAGTACTTC
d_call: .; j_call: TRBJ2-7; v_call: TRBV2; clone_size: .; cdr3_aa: CASIVNRDYEQYF; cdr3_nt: TGTGCCAGCATCGTTAACCGGGACTACGAGCAGTACTTC
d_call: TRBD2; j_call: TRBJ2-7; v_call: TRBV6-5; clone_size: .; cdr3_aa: CASRERLAGIYEQYF; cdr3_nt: TGTGCCAGCAGGGAACGACTAGCGGGAATCTACGAGCAGTACTTC
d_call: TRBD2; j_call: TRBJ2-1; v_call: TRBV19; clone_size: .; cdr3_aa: CASSTSGRGQFF; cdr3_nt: TGTGCCAGTAGTACCTCAGGGAGGGGGCAGTTCTTC
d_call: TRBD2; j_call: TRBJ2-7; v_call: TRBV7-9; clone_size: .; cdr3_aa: CASSLGLAGEHSLGEQYF; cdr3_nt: TGTGCCAGCAGCTTAGGACTAGCGGGAGAGCACAGCTTGGGCGAGCAGTACTTC
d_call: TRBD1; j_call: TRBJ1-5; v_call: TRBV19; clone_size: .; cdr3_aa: CASSIAGGKDQPQHF; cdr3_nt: TGTGCCAGTAGTATAGCAGGGGGAAAGGATCAGCCCCAGCATTTT
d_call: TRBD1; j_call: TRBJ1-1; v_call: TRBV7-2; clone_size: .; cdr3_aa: CASSLPRQGAPSTEAFF; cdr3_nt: TGTGCCAGCAGCTTACCTAGACAGGGGGCGCCGAGCACTGAAGCTTTCTTT
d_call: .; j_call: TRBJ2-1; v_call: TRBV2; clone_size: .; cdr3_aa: CASIGDTLYNEQFF; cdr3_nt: TGTGCCAGCATAGGGGACACCTTATACAATGAGCAGTTCTTC
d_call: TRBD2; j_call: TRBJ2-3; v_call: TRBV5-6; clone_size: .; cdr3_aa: CASSLVLAGGPTDTQYF; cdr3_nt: TGTGCCAGCAGCTTGGTGCTAGCGGGAGGCCCCACAGATACGCAGTATTTT
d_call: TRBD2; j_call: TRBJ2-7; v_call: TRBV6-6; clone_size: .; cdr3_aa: CASRSSRLADEQYF; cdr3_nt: TGTGCCAGCAGGTCGTCGAGACTAGCGGACGAGCAGTACTTC
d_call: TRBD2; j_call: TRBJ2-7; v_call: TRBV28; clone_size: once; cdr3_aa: CASSGLAGAGEQYF; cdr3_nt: TGTGCCAGCAGTGGGCTAGCGGGAGCGGGCGAGCAGTACTTC
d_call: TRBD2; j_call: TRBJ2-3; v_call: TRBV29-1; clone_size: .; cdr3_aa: CSVMSGGSPDTQYF; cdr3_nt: TGCAGCGTGATGAGCGGGGGTAGTCCAGATACGCAGTATTTT
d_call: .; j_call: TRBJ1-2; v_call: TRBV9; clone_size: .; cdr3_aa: CASSVAAGYGYTF; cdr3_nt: TGTGCCAGCAGCGTAGCGGCGGGCTATGGCTACACCTTC
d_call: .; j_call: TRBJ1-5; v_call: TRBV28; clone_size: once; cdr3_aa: CASSLWGGRGNQPQHF; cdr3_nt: TGTGCCAGCAGTTTATGGGGGGGGCGCGGCAATCAGCCCCAGCATTTT
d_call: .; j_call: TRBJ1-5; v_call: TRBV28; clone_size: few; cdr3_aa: CASSYAHAKSVQPQHF; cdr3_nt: TGTGCCAGCAGCTACGCCCATGCAAAATCGGTGCAGCCCCAGCATTTT
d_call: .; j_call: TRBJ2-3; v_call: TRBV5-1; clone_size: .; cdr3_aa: CASALVAGLTDTQYF; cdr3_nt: TGCGCCAGTGCGTTAGTTGCGGGACTCACAGATACGCAGTATTTT
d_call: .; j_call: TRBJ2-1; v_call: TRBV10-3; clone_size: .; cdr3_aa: CAIRRQGGGEQFF; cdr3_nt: TGTGCCATCAGGAGGCAGGGAGGGGGTGAGCAGTTCTTC
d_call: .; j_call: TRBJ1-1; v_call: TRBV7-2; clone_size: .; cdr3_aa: CASSPRIAEAFF; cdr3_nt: TGTGCCAGCAGCCCTCGAATAGCTGAAGCTTTCTTT
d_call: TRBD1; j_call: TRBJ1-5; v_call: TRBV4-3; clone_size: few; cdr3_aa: CASSLDRAGGNQPQHF; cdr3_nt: TGCGCCAGCAGTCTGGACAGGGCCGGAGGCAATCAGCCCCAGCATTTT
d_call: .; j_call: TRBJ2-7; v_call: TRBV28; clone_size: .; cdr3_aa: CASLATREQYF; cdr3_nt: TGTGCCAGCCTAGCGACTAGGGAGCAGTACTTC
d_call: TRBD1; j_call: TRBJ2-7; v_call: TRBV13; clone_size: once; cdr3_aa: CASSPGGTGYEQYF; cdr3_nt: TGTGCCAGCAGCCCCGGGGGGACAGGGTACGAGCAGTACTTC
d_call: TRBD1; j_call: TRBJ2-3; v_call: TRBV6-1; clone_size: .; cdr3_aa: CASSERQGGATDTQYF; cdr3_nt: TGTGCCAGCAGTGAACGACAGGGGGGTGCCACAGATACGCAGTATTTT
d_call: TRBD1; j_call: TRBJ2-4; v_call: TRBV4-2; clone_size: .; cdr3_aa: CASSQKGQGANIQYF; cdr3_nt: TGTGCCAGCAGCCAAAAAGGACAGGGGGCAAACATTCAGTACTTC
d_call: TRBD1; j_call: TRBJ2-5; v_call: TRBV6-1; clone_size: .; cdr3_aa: CASRGQGQETQYF; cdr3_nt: TGTGCCAGCAGGGGACAGGGGCAAGAGACCCAGTACTTC
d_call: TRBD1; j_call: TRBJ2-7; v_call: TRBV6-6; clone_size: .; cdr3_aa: CASSYPPPGQSYEQYF; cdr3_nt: TGTGCCAGCAGTTACCCGCCTCCGGGACAGTCGTACGAGCAGTACTTC
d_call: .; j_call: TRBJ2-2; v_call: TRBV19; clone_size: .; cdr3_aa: CASSTSNTGELFF; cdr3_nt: TGTGCCAGTAGCACTAGTAACACCGGGGAGCTGTTTTTT
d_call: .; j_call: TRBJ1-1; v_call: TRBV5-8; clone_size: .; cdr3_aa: CASSLAGEAFF; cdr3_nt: TGTGCCAGCAGCTTGGCCGGGGAAGCTTTCTTT
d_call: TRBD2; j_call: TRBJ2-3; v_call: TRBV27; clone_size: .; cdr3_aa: CASSAHPGLAGEIDTQYF; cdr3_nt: TGTGCCAGCAGTGCCCACCCGGGACTAGCGGGAGAGATAGATACGCAGTATTTT
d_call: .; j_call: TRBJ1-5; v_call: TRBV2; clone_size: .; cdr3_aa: CASSTQPHQPQHF; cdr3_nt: TGTGCCAGCAGTACACAGCCCCATCAGCCCCAGCATTTT
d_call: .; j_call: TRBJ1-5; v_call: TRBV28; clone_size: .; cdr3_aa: CASSFVFGGPMGNQPQHF; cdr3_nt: TGTGCCAGCAGTTTCGTTTTCGGAGGTCCCATGGGCAATCAGCCCCAGCATTTT
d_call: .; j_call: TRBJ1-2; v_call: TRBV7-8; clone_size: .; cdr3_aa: CASSPRDGGFYGYTF; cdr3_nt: TGTGCCAGCAGCCCGCGGGACGGAGGTTTCTATGGCTACACCTTC
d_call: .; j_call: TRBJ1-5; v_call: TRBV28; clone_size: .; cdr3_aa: CASSFNQRPRDF; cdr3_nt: TGTGCCAGCAGTTTTAATCAACGGCCCCGGGATTTT
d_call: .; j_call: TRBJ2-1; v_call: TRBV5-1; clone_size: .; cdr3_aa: CASSLVPGLGHNEQFF; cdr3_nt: TGCGCCAGCAGCTTGGTCCCGGGACTGGGGCACAATGAGCAGTTCTTC
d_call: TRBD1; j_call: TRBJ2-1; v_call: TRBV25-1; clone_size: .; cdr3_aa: CASSEFTGTGDSNEQFF; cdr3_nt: TGTGCCAGCAGTGAATTCACGGGGACAGGGGATAGCAATGAGCAGTTCTTC
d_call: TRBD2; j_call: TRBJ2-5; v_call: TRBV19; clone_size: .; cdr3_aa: CASSIAGGQETQYF; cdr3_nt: TGTGCCAGTAGTATTGCGGGGGGGCAAGAGACCCAGTACTTC
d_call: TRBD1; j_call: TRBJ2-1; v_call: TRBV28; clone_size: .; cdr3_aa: CASSSSLGQGAANEQFF; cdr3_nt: TGTGCCAGCAGTTCCTCACTCGGACAGGGGGCAGCAAATGAGCAGTTCTTC
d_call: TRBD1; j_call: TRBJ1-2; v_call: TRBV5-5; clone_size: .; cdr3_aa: CASSWDRGNYGYPF; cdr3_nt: TGTGCCAGCAGCTGGGACAGGGGGAACTATGGCTACCCCTTC
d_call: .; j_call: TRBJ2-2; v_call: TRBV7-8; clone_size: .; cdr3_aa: CASSLRGGAYTGELFF; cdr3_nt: TGTGCCAGCAGCTTAAGGGGTGGGGCATACACCGGGGAGCTGTTTTTT
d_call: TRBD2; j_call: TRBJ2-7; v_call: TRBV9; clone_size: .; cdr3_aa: CASSVEAAGEPYEQYF; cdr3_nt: TGTGCCAGCAGCGTAGAAGCAGCGGGAGAGCCCTACGAGCAGTACTTC
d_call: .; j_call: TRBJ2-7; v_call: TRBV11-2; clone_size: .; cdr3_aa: CASSFRQTYEQYF; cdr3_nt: TGTGCCAGCAGCTTCAGACAGACCTACGAGCAGTACTTC
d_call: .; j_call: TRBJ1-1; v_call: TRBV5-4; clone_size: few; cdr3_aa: CASSSGGSMNTEAFF; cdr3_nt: TGTGCCAGCAGCTCGGGGGGCAGTATGAACACTGAAGCTTTCTTT
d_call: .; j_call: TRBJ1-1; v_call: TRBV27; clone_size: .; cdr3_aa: CASSFGGRAPEAFF; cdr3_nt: TGTGCCAGCAGTTTTGGCGGCAGGGCCCCTGAAGCTTTCTTT
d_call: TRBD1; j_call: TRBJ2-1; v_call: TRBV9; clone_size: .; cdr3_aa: CASSSGQGALDEQFF; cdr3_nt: TGTGCCAGCAGCTCTGGACAGGGGGCCTTGGATGAGCAGTTCTTC
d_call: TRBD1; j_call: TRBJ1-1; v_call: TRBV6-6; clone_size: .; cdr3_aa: CASSHRDRGSAEAFF; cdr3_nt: TGTGCCAGCAGTCACCGGGACAGGGGTTCTGCTGAAGCTTTCTTT
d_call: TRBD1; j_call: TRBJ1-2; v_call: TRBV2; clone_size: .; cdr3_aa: CASSDTGGRGYTF; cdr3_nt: TGTGCCAGCAGTGACACAGGGGGAAGGGGCTACACCTTC
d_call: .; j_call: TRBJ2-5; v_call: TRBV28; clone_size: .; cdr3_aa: CASSLMSRAYQETQYF; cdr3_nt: TGTGCCAGCAGTTTAATGTCCAGGGCGTACCAAGAGACCCAGTACTTC
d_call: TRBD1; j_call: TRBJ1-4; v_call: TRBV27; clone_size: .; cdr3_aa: CASRPSTGVPEKLFF; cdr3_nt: TGTGCCAGCAGGCCGTCGACAGGGGTGCCAGAAAAACTGTTTTTT
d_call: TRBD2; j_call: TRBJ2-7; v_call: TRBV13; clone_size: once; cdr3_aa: CASSARASGRGYEQYF; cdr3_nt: TGTGCCAGCAGCGCCCGGGCTAGCGGGAGGGGGTACGAGCAGTACTTC
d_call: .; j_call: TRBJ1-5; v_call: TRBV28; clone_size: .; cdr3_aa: CASSPGGTNQPQHF; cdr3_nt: TGTGCCAGCAGTCCCGGCGGAACCAATCAGCCCCAGCATTTT